This passage covers 31 T cell receptor beta chains from one sample sequenced in a study of control samples from healthy donors and cancer patients. Measured with immunoSEQ multiplex PCR; TCRdb has only the in-frame clones, and not every one. The sample has approximately 160,000 clones, around 93% seen once. Sequencing was done on a sample of blood. These receptors were collected from a woman aged 60-75 years in good health.

The chain employs TRBV29-1 and TRBJ1-4; possibly TRBD1 for D (5 bases). The germline V gene encodes CDR1 SQVTM and CDR2 ANQGSEA. V lost 4 bases to trimming and J lost 7 bases, with 13 bases between them. CDR3 length equals 13 residues. The CDR3 bases are TGCAGCGTTGGATTGACAGTGAGTGAAAAACTGTTTTTT. Its protein is CSVGLTVSEKLFF. Supplemented by reference TRBV29-1 and TRBJ1-4, the full variable domain reads SAVISQKPSRDICQRGTSLTIQCQVDSQVTMMFWYRQQPGQSLTLIATANQGSEATYESGFVIDKFPISRPNLTFSTLTVSNMSPEDSSIYLCSVGLTVSEKLFFGSGTQLSVL.

The rearrangement links TRBV2 to TRBJ1-1; D ambiguous. V was shortened by 8 bases and J by 0 bases, with 13 bases between the two germline ends. Germline values: CDR1 SNHLY, CDR2 FYNNEI. The CDR3 length is 14 residues. CDR3 residues: CASRVSSVNTEAFF. CDR3 in DNA: TGTGCCAGCCGGGTGTCTTCGGTGAACACTGAAGCTTTCTTT.

V and J are TRBV6-2 or TRBV6-3 and TRBJ1-6; 7 nucleotides agree with TRBD1. V lost 6 bases and J lost 14; bases outside the gene matches: 13. Per the germline V gene, CDR1 is MNHEY and CDR2 is SVGEGT. The CDR3 has 14 amino acids. CDR3 nucleotide sequence: TGTGCCAGCAGCTATGACAGGGCCAAGTCGGCCCTCCACTTT. It encodes CASSYDRAKSALHF.

This chain uses TRBV14 with TRBJ2-3, with D hard to call. Trimming cost V 0 bases and J 6 bases, with 1 base left between them. The CDR3 runs 11 residues. Germline CDR1 SGHDN, CDR2 FVKESK. The CDR3: CASSQEDTQYF. CDR3 DNA sequence: TGTGCCAGCAGCCAAGAGGATACGCAGTATTTT.

The genes are TRBV3-1 (or the pseudogene TRBV3-2) and TRBJ2-7; no reliable D call. This CDR3 is built from 11 residues. CDR1 and CDR2 from the germline V gene are LGHDT and YNNKEL (reference sequence). V shed 2 bases and J shed 3 bases, with 2 bases lying between them. This CDR3 is CASSQNYEQYF. The DNA for the CDR3 is TGTGCCAGCAGCCAAAACTACGAGCAGTACTTC.

The chain is built from TRBV2 and TRBJ2-5; 7 positions match TRBD1. V shed 9 bases, J shed 5 bases, and the junction held 6 bases outside the gene matches. CDR1 and CDR2 from the germline V gene are SNHLY and FYNNEI. The CDR3 is 12 residues long. CDR3 bases: TGTGCCAGTGCCGGACAGGCGGAGACCCAGTACTTC. It codes for CASAGQAETQYF.

The chain employs TRBV27 and TRBJ1-5; D possibly corresponds to TRBD1 (6 bases). Germline V gives CDR1 MNHEY, CDR2 SMNVEV (reference sequence). The CDR3 loop spans 16 amino acids. V was cut by 8 bases and J by 5 bases, with 22 bases left in between. The CDR3 coding sequence is TGTGCCAGCTCGGGGGGGGCGGTTAGGAAAGATCAGCCCCAGCATTTT. Translated, it gives CASSGGAVRKDQPQHF.

V gene TRBV5-5 combines with J gene TRBJ2-4; 11 bases match TRBD1. CDR1 SGHKS and CDR2 YYEKEE come from the germline V gene (reference sequence). The CDR3 contains 15 residues. Trimming cost V 4 bases and J 9 bases; bases outside gene matches: 9. The CDR3 sequence is CASSTGQGALFIQYF. Here the CDR3 DNA reads TGTGCCAGCAGCACCGGACAGGGGGCATTATTCATTCAGTACTTC.

The rearrangement joins TRBV4-3 to TRBJ1-3; D gene ambiguous. This CDR3 region has 15 residues. Trimming pared 0 bases from V and 4 bases from J, leaving 10 bases between. Per the germline V gene, CDR1 is LGHNA and CDR2 is YSLEER. Here the CDR3 DNA reads TGCGCCAGCAGCCAAGATACCGGAATCGGAAACACCATATATTTT. Protein product: CASSQDTGIGNTIYF.

This clone has only one observation. The rearrangement joins TRBV11-2 to TRBJ1-2; D is possibly TRBD1 (5 bases). The CDR3 covers 16 residues. V dropped 0 bases and J dropped 8 bases, with 19 bases sitting between them. CDR1 and CDR2 (germline): SGHAT, FQNNGV. The CDR3 reads CASSLDRGRQTGGYTF. CDR3 in DNA: TGTGCCAGCAGCTTAGATAGGGGCAGGCAGACGGGCGGCTACACCTTC.

V usage is TRBV29-1 and J usage is TRBJ1-4, with D maybe TRBD1 (6 bases). CDR3 length: 16 amino acids. Between the trimmed V and J ends, which lost 4 bases and 0 bases, there was a span of 15 bases. Germline CDR1 and CDR2: SQVTM and ANQGSEA. The CDR3 spells CSVARTGLATNEKLFF. The CDR3 DNA sequence: TGCAGCGTTGCTCGTACAGGGCTGGCAACTAATGAAAAACTGTTTTTT. Filled out from reference TRBV29-1 and TRBJ1-4, the complete variable domain reads SAVISQKPSRDICQRGTSLTIQCQVDSQVTMMFWYRQQPGQSLTLIATANQGSEATYESGFVIDKFPISRPNLTFSTLTVSNMSPEDSSIYLCSVARTGLATNEKLFFGSGTQLSVL.

This clone was detected once. CDR3: CASSLDRGYGYTF. The CDR3 bases are TGTGCCAGCAGCTTGGACAGGGGATATGGCTACACCTTC. The chain carries TRBV5-5 and TRBJ1-2; 7 bases fit TRBD1. The CDR3 has 13 amino acids. V lost 0 bases, J lost 5 bases, and 1 base stayed unmatched. Germline CDR1 and CDR2: SGHKS and YYEKEE (reference sequence).

The V and J genes are TRBV7-2 and TRBJ2-7, with a tentative D call TRBD2 (6 bases). V dropped 4 bases and J dropped 3 bases, with 13 bases sitting between them. The CDR3 has 14 residues. Germline V gene sequence: CDR1 SGHTA, CDR2 FQGNSA. The CDR3 DNA follows: TGTGCCAGCAGCTCCCCCCAAGCGGGCTACGAGCAGTACTTC. Translation gives CASSSPQAGYEQYF.

The V call is TRBV6-2 or TRBV6-3, the J call TRBJ1-2, with a possible D match to TRBD1 (6 bases). The CDR3 consists of 13 residues. Trimming shortened V by 6 bases and J by 4 bases, and 12 bases separated the two germline ends. Germline values: CDR1 MNHEY, CDR2 SVGEGT. The CDR3 DNA is TGTGCCAGCAGCTGGGACACTATCTATGGCTACACCTTC. Residues: CASSWDTIYGYTF.

CDR3 protein: CAWGGQGGYYGYTF. Here the CDR3 DNA reads TGTGCCTGGGGCGGACAAGGGGGATACTATGGCTACACCTTC. J is TRBJ1-2 and V is TRBV30; tentative D call: TRBD1 (6 bases). From germline, CDR1 is GTSNPN and CDR2 SVGIG (reference sequence). The CDR3 sequence is 14 residues long. Trimming left V 5 bases short and J 3 bases short, with 16 bases between.

Here the CDR3 DNA reads TGTGCCAGCAGCTTCTTAGTGTCGACTTCTCTCCCAGATACGCAGTATTTT. This encodes CASSFLVSTSLPDTQYF. The chain combines TRBV5-4 with TRBJ2-3, with unresolved D. The CDR3 runs 17 residues. The V gene lost 2 bases and the J gene lost 4 bases, with 20 bases spanning the gap. The germline CDR1 and CDR2 sequences are SGHNT and YYREEE (reference sequence).

The chain links TRBV19 to TRBJ1-3; TRBD1 aligns across 7 bases. The CDR3 runs to 15 residues. Germline CDR1 is LNHDA and CDR2 is SQIVND (reference sequence). The ends lost 6 bases at V and 2 bases at J; junction bases unmatched: 7. In DNA form, the CDR3 reads TGTGCCAGTAGCCGCGGGACAGCAACTGGAAACACCATATATTTT. It translates to CASSRGTATGNTIYF.

The chain carries TRBV29-1 and TRBJ1-1; no clear D gene. Trimming took off 2 bases at V and 3 bases at J, with 7 bases between the two ends. The CDR3 has 12 residues. From germline, CDR1 is SQVTM and CDR2 ANQGSEA. CDR3 bases: TGCAGCGTTGAAACGTGGGACACTGAAGCTTTCTTT. Translation: CSVETWDTEAFF.

The CDR3 DNA sequence: TGTGCTAGTGGCAACACAAACGGCGGTGGAAAACTGTTTTTT. Amino acid sequence: CASGNTNGGGKLFF. V gene TRBV12-5 combines with J gene TRBJ1-4; D gene uncertain. Looked up from germline, CDR1 is LGHNT and CDR2 is FRNRAP. The CDR3 has 14 amino acids. Between the trimmed V and J ends, which lost 6 bases and 10 bases, there was a span of 18 bases. Looking up the rest from reference TRBV12-5 and TRBJ1-4 gives the full variable domain: DARVTQTPRHKVTEMGQEVTMRCQPILGHNTVFWYRQTMMQGLELLAYFRNRAPLDDSGMPKDRFSAEMPDATLATLKIQPSEPRDSAVYFCASGNTNGGGKLFFGSGTQLSVL.

The chain recombines TRBV12-3 or TRBV12-4 with TRBJ1-2; D ambiguous. The CDR3 contains 12 residues. V dropped 4 bases and J dropped 4 bases, with 7 bases sitting between them. Written as DNA, the CDR3 is TGTGCCAGCAGTTCGATTATCTATGGCTACACCTTC. Translation gives CASSSIIYGYTF.

The V gene is TRBV6-5, the J gene TRBJ2-3; 11 positions match TRBD2. CDR1 and CDR2 (germline): MNHEY, SVGAGI. V was pared by 6 bases and J by 13 bases, with 6 bases of the junction left unmatched. The CDR3 is made up of 12 amino acids. DNA for the CDR3: TGTGCCAGCAGAAATAGCGGGGGGGTTGAGTATTTT. This sequence encodes CASRNSGGVEYF.

The rearrangement uses TRBV3-1 (or the pseudogene TRBV3-2) and TRBJ2-2, with D possibly TRBD2 on 6 matching bases. V was clipped by 2 bases and J by 7 bases, with 14 bases between them. CDR3 length equals 15 residues. Germline V lookup: CDR1 LGHDT, CDR2 YNNKEL (reference sequence). CDR3 nucleotides: TGTGCCAGCAGCCAAACGGGACTTAATAGCGGGGAGCTGTTTTTT. This encodes CASSQTGLNSGELFF.

The chain combines TRBV7-9 with TRBJ2-5; perhaps TRBD1 as D (6 bases). The CDR3 spans 12 residues. V was trimmed by 7 bases and J by 3 bases, leaving 9 bases between them. Germline assignment: CDR1 SEHNR and CDR2 FQNEAQ (reference sequence). The CDR3 DNA reads TGTGCCAGCAACGCAGGGGAAGAGACCCAGTACTTC. It is translated as CASNAGEETQYF.

This clone was observed a handful of times. The rearrangement joins TRBV7-9 to TRBJ1-4; no firm D call. V was clipped by 7 bases and J by 0 bases, with 12 bases between them. The germline V gene has CDR1 SEHNR and CDR2 FQNEAQ (reference sequence). The CDR3 extends over 15 amino acids. The CDR3 DNA follows: TGTGCCAGCACCTGGCCAAGTACAACTAATGAAAAACTGTTTTTT. It is translated as CASTWPSTTNEKLFF.

The chain carries TRBV20-1 and TRBJ1-2; D is uncertain. V lost 3 bases to trimming and J lost 3 bases, with 5 bases between them. This CDR3 is built from 11 residues. In germline, CDR1 is DFQATT, CDR2 SNEGSKA (reference sequence). CDR3 DNA sequence: TGCAGTGCTAGTGGGGACTATGGCTACACCTTC. It codes for CSASGDYGYTF.

V and J are TRBV2 and TRBJ1-3; D is ambiguous. The CDR3 totals 14 residues. Germline V CDR1 and CDR2: SNHLY, FYNNEI. Trimming left V 6 bases short and J 10 bases short, with 19 bases between. The CDR3 DNA follows: TGTGCCAGCAGATTGACGACCGAGGGAGCGACCATATATTTT. Protein product: CASRLTTEGATIYF.

This chain uses TRBV10-1 with TRBJ1-3; D is unclear. Trimming removed 3 bases from V and 0 bases from J, with 6 bases in between. This CDR3 is built from 14 residues. Germline values: CDR1 WNHNN, CDR2 SYGVQD (reference sequence). CDR3 sequence: CASSDRNSGNTIYF. CDR3 coding DNA: TGCGCCAGCAGTGACCGAAACTCTGGAAACACCATATATTTT.

This sequence joins TRBV7-2 and TRBJ1-1; perhaps TRBD1 as D (5 bases). The CDR3 covers 16 residues. Germline V gene sequence: CDR1 SGHTA, CDR2 FQGNSA. V was shortened by 6 bases and J by 0 bases, with 17 bases between the two germline ends. Here the CDR3 reads CASRPLGQELNTEAFF. The CDR3 DNA sequence: TGTGCCAGCAGACCCCTGGGGCAAGAGTTGAACACTGAAGCTTTCTTT.

This clone occurred a few times. This chain uses TRBV19 with TRBJ1-1; D is unclear. Trimming took 8 bases from V and 0 from J, leaving 13 bases between them. Germline-derived CDR1 and CDR2 are LNHDA and SQIVND (reference sequence). The CDR3 extends over 14 amino acids. The CDR3, as DNA: TGTGCCAGTCTCCGCTACGGCGTGAACACTGAAGCTTTCTTT. Amino acids: CASLRYGVNTEAFF.

This sequence joins TRBV2 and TRBJ2-5; 13 bases map to TRBD2. The trim removed 8 bases at V and 5 bases at J, leaving 8 bases unmatched. Germline V CDR1 and CDR2: SNHLY, FYNNEI. The CDR3 length is 15 residues. CDR3 sequence (DNA): TGTGCCAGCCTACTAGCGGGGGGGCTGTGGGAGACCCAGTACTTC. It is translated as CASLLAGGLWETQYF.

V usage is TRBV12-3 or TRBV12-4 and J usage is TRBJ1-2; 7 nucleotides line up with TRBD1. V dropped 5 bases and J dropped 6; count of bases not matched to a gene: 6. This CDR3 spans 13 amino acids. CDR3 region: CASSPGQEHGYTF. The CDR3 region has the DNA TGTGCCAGCAGTCCAGGACAGGAGCATGGCTACACCTTC.